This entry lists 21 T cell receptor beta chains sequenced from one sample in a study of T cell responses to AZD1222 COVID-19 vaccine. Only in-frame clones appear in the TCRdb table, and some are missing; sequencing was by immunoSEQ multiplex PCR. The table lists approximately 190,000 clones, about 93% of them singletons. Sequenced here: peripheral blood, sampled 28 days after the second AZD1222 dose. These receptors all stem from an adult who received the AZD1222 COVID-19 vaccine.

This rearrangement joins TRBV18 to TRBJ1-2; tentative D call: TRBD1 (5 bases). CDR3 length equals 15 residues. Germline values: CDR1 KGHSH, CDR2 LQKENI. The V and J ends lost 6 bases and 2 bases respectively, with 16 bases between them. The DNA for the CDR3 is TGTGCCAGCTCCCACCCCTGGGGCATCAACTATGGCTACACCTTC. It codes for CASSHPWGINYGYTF.

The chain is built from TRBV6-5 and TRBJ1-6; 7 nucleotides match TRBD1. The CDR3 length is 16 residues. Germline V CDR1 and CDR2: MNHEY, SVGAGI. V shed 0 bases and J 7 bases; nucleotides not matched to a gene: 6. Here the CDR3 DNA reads TGTGCCAGCAGTTACTCGTGGGACAGTGCGAATTCACCCCTCCACTTT. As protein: CASSYSWDSANSPLHF.

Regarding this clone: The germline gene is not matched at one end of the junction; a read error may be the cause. CDR3: CATTRNTEAFF. The DNA for the CDR3 is TGTGCCACCACCAGAAACACTGAAGCTTTCTTT. The gene calls are TRBV15 and TRBJ1-1; D not resolved. The CDR3 consists of 11 residues. Germline-derived CDR1 and CDR2 are LNHNV and YYDKDF (reference sequence).

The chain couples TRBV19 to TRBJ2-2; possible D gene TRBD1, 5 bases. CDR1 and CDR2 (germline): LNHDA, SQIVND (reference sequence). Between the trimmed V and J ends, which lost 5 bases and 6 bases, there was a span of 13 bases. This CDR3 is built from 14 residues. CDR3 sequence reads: CASSSNRQSGELFF. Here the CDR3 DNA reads TGTGCCAGTAGTTCAAATAGACAGTCCGGGGAGCTGTTTTTT.

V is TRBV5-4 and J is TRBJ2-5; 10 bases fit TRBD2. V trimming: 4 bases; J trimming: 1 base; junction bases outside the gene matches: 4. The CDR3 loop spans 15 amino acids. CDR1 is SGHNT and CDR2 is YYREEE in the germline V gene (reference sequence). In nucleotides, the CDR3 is TGTGCCAGCAGCATAAGGACTAGCGGCCAAGAGACCCAGTACTTC. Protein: CASSIRTSGQETQYF.

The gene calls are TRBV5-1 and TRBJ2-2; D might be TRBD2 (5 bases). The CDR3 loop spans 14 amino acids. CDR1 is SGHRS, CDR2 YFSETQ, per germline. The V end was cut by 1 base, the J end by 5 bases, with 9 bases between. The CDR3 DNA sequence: TGCGCCAGCAGCTTGCGGACGGGGACCGGGGAGCTGTTTTTT. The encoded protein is CASSLRTGTGELFF.

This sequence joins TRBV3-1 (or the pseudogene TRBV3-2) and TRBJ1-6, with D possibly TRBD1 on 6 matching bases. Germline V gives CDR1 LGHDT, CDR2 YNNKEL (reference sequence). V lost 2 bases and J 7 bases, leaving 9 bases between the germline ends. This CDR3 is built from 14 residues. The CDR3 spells CASSQRTANSPLHF. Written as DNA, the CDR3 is TGTGCCAGCAGCCAACGGACAGCCAATTCACCCCTCCACTTT.

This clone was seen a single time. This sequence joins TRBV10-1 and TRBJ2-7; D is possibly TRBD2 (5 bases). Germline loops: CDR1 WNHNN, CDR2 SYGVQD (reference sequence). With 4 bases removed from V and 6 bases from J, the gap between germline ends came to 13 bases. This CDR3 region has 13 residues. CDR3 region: CASSVPGIAEQYF. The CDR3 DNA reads TGCGCCAGCAGTGTCCCGGGGATCGCCGAGCAGTACTTC.

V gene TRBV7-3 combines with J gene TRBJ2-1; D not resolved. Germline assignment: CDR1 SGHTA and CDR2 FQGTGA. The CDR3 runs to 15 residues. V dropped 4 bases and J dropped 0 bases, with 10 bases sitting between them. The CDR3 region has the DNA TGTGCCAGCAGCTCCCATCTCAGCTCCTACAATGAGCAGTTCTTC. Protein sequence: CASSSHLSSYNEQFF. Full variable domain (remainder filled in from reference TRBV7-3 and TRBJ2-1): GAGVSQTPSNKVTEKGKYVELRCDPISGHTALYWYRQSLGQGPEFLIYFQGTGAADDSGLPNDRFFAVRPEGSVSTLKIQRTERGDSAVYLCASSSHLSSYNEQFFGPGTRLTVL.

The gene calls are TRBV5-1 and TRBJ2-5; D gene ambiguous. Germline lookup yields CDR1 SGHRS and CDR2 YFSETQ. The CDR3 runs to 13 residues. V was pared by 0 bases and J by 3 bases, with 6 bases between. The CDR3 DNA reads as TGCGCCAGCAGCTTGGCCATGGAAGAGACCCAGTACTTC. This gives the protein CASSLAMEETQYF.

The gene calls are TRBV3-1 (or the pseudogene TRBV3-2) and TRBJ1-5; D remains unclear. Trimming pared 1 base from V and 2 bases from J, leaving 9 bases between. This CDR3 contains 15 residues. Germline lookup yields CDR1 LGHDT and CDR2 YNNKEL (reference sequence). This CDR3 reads CASSQGGIGNQPQHF. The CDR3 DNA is TGTGCCAGCAGCCAAGGCGGGATTGGCAATCAGCCCCAGCATTTT.

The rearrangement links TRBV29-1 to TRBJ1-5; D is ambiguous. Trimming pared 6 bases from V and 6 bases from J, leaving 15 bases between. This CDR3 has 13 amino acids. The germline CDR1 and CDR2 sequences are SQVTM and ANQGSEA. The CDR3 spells CSVEPGKGQPQHF. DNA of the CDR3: TGCAGCGTCGAGCCGGGCAAAGGTCAGCCCCAGCATTTT.

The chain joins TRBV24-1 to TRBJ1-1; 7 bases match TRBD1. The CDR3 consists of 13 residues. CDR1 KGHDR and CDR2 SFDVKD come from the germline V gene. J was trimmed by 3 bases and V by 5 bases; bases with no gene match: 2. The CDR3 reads CATSAGQDTEAFF. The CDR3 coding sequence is TGTGCCACCAGTGCTGGACAGGACACTGAAGCTTTCTTT.

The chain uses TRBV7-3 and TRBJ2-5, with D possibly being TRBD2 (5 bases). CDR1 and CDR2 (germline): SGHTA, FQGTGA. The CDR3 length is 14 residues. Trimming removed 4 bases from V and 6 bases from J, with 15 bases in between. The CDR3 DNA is TGTGCCAGCAGCTCTTCCACGGGCGGGCAGACCCAGTACTTC. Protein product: CASSSSTGGQTQYF.

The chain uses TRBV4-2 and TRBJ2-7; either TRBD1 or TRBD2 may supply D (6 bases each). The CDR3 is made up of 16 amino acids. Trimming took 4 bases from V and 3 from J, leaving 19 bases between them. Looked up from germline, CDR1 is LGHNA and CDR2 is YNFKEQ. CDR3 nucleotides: TGTGCCAGCAGCCTCCCTCCCGGAGGGGGTAACTACGAGCAGTACTTC. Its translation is CASSLPPGGGNYEQYF.

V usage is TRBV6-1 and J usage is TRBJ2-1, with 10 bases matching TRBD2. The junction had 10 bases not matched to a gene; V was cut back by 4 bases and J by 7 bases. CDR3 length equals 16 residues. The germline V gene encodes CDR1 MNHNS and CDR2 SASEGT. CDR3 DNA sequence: TGTGCCAGCAGTGCGGTAGCGGGGGGCCGGGGGAATGAGCAGTTCTTC. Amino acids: CASSAVAGGRGNEQFF.

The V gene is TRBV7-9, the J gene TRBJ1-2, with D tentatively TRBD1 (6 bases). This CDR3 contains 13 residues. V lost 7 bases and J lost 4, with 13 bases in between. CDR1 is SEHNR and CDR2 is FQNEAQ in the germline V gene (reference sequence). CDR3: CASKDGRGYGYTF. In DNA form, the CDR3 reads TGTGCCAGCAAGGACGGCAGGGGCTATGGCTACACCTTC.

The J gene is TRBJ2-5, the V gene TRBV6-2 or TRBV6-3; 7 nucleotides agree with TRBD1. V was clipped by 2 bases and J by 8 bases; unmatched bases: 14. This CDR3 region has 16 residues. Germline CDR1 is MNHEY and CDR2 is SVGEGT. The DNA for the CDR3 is TGTGCCAGCAGTTACACCTCACAGGGGCCCCATCGTACCCAGTACTTC. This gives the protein CASSYTSQGPHRTQYF.

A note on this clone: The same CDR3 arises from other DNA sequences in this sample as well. CDR3 protein: CASSRVNTEAFF. In DNA, the CDR3 is TGTGCCAGCAGTCGAGTAAACACTGAAGCTTTCTTT. The V call is TRBV12-3 or TRBV12-4, the J call TRBJ1-1; no reliable D call. The V gene lost 5 bases and the J gene lost 2 bases, with 6 bases spanning the gap. The CDR3 consists of 12 residues.

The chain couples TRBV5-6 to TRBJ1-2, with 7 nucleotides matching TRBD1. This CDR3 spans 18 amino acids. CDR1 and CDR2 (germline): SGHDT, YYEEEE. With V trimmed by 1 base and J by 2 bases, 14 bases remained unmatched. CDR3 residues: CASSLRVTGFGDNYGYTF. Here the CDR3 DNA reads TGTGCCAGCAGCTTGAGGGTGACAGGGTTTGGAGACAACTATGGCTACACCTTC.

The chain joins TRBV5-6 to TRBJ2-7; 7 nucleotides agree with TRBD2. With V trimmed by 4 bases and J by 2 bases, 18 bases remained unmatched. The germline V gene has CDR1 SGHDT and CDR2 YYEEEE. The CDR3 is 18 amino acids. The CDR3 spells CASSPLTGPQGGTYEQYF. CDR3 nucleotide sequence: TGTGCCAGCAGCCCACTAACCGGCCCCCAGGGAGGGACCTACGAGCAGTACTTC.